The sample holds a few counts of the clone carrying this T cell receptor (beta chain). Its antigen is undetermined. This record comes from a study of CD8+ T cells in alopecia areata. Turning to the study itself: The study gave treated patients oral tofacitinib at 5 to 10 mg twice daily.

Germline CDR1 is LGHNA and CDR2 is YNFKEQ. The germline V and J ends were trimmed by 0 bases and 5 bases, with 13 bases remaining between them. The CDR3 consists of 15 residues. Extraction of RNA preceded its reverse transcription into cDNA, which served as the sequencing template. Profiling relied on immunoSEQ multiplex PCR, and the TCRdb table lists in-frame clones only, not all of them. The sample has 130,000 to 150,000 clones; about half are singletons. Study outcomes and limitations: Mice gave a clearer picture of TCR sharing than patients did, possibly for HLA-related reasons.

This sequence was found in a human donor with alopecia areata. The sample here was CD4+ T cells sorted from blood, taken at week 0. The chain joins TRBV4-2 to TRBJ2-5, with TRBD1 as a possible D gene (5 bases). Here the CDR3 DNA reads TGTGCCAGCAGCCAAGAGTGGCAGGGCTCGGAGACCCAGTACTTC. This sequence encodes CASSQEWQGSETQYF.